The entry below describes one TCR beta chain. Its target is unknown. This entry belongs to a study of T-cell reconstitution after alpha-beta-depleted transplantation in children. Study results and limitations: Reportedly, alpha-beta T cells present about two months post-transplant originated from several hundred expanded clones of graft origin. Once a year had passed after transplant, T-cell counts and diversity came mostly from newly produced T cells. For some patients, TCRbeta diversity was high at day 60 because of recipient T cells and thymic progenitors that survived.

Germline lookup yields CDR1 LGHDT and CDR2 YNNKEL (reference sequence). The V gene lost 1 base and the J gene lost 5 bases, with 12 bases spanning the gap. This CDR3 is built from 15 residues. Unique molecular identifiers featured in how the TCRbeta library was prepared. TCRdb passed the PCR reads through MiXCR, listing each CDR3 protein once. The repertoire holds about 210,000 distinct CDR3 sequences, with approximately 17% as singletons. This sequence originates from a male patient under 10 years old who had a stem cell transplant for acute lymphoblastic leukemia, so the T cells may come from the graft donor. The material sequenced was PBMCs, mostly from graft donor cells, taken 360 days after TCRalphabeta/CD19-depleted stem cell transplant. The chain joins TRBV3-1 to TRBJ2-1; D remains ambiguous. The CDR3 nucleotides read TGTGCCAGCAGCCAAGGTCCAGAGTCCGACAATGAGCAGTTCTTC. This sequence encodes CASSQGPESDNEQFF.